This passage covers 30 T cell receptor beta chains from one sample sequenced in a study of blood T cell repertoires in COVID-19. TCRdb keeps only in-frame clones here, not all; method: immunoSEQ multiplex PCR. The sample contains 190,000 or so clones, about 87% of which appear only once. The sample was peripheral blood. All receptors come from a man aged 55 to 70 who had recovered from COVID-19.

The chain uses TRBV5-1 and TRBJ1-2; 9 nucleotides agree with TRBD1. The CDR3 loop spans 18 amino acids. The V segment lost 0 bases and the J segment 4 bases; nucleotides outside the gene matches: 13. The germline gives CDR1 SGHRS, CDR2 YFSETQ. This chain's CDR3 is CASSLGGAGTGLLYGYTF. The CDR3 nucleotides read TGCGCCAGCAGCTTGGGGGGAGCAGGGACAGGGCTACTCTATGGCTACACCTTC.

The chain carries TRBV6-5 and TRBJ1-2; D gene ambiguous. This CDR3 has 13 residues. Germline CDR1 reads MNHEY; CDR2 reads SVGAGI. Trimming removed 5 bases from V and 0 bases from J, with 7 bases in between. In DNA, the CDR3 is TGTGCCAGCAGTAAAACTACTAACTATGGCTACACCTTC. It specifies CASSKTTNYGYTF.

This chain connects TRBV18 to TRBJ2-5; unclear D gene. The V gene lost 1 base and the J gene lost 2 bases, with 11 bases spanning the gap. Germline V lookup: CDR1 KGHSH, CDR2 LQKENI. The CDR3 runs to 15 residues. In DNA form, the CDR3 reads TGTGCCAGCTCACCACTTAGCCGGGTTCAAGAGACCCAGTACTTC. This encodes CASSPLSRVQETQYF.

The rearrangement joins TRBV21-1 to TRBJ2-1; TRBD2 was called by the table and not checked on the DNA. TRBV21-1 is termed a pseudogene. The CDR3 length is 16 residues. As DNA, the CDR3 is TGTGCCAGCAGCAAAGTCTCTGTAAACTCCTACAATGAGCAGTTCTTC. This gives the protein CASSKVSVNSYNEQFF.

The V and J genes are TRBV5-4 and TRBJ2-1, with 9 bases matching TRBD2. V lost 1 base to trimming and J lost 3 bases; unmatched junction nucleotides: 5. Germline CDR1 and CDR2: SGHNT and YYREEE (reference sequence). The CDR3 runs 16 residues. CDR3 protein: CASSLRRGRDYNEQFF. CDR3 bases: TGTGCCAGCAGCTTGCGACGCGGGAGGGACTACAATGAGCAGTTCTTC.

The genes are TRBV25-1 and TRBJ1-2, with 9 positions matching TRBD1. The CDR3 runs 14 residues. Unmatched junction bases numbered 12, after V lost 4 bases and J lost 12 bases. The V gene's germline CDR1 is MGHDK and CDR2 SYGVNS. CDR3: CASSGSGQGGSDTF. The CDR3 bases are TGTGCCAGCAGTGGTTCGGGACAGGGAGGATCGGACACCTTC.

As DNA, the CDR3 is TGTGCCAGCAGTCTCTACAGGGCCACTGAAGCTTTCTTT. Its protein product is CASSLYRATEAFF. The chain carries TRBV27 and TRBJ1-1; possible D gene TRBD1, 6 bases. Looked up from germline, CDR1 is MNHEY and CDR2 is SMNVEV (reference sequence). The V end was cut by 5 bases, the J end by 4 bases, with 11 bases between. The CDR3 has 13 residues.

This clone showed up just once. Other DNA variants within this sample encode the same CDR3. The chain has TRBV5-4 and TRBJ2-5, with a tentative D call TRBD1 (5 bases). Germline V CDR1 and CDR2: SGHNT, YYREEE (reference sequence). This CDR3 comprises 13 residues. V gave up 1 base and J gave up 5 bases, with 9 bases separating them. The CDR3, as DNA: TGTGCCAGCAGCTTGAGGGGCTCGGAGACCCAGTACTTC. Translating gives CASSLRGSETQYF.

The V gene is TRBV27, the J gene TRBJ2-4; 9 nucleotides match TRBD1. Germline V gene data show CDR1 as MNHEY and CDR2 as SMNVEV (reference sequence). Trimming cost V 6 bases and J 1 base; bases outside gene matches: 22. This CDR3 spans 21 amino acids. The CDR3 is CASRRHPGTGYKGTAKNIQYF. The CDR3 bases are TGTGCCAGCAGACGACACCCCGGGACAGGGTATAAGGGTACGGCCAAAAACATTCAGTACTTC.

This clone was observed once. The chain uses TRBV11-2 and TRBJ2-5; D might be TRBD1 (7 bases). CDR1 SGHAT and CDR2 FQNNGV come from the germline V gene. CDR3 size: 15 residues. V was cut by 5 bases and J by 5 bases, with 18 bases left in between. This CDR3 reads CASSPPGGSAETQYF. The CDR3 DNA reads TGTGCCAGCAGCCCACCAGGGGGGTCGGCCGAGACCCAGTACTTC.

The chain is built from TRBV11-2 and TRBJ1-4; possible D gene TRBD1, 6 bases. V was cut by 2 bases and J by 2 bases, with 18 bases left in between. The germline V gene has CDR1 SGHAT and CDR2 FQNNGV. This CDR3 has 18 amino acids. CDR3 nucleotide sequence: TGTGCCAGCAGCTTAAACCCCGGCAGGGGAAGGACTAATGAAAAACTGTTTTTT. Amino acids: CASSLNPGRGRTNEKLFF.

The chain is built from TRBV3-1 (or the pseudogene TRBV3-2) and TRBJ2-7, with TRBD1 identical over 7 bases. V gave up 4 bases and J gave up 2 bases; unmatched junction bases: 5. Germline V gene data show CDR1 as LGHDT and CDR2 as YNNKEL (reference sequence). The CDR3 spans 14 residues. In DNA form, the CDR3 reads TGTGCCAGCAGCCCGTCGGGACAGACCTACGAGCAGTACTTC. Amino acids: CASSPSGQTYEQYF.

This chain's CDR3 is CASSYVGSREQYF. The CDR3 DNA follows: TGTGCCAGCAGTTACGTGGGTAGCCGCGAGCAGTACTTC. The rearrangement links TRBV6-5 to TRBJ2-7; D is unclear. Germline V lookup: CDR1 MNHEY, CDR2 SVGAGI. The V and J ends lost 2 bases and 6 bases respectively, with 11 bases between them. The CDR3 covers 13 residues.

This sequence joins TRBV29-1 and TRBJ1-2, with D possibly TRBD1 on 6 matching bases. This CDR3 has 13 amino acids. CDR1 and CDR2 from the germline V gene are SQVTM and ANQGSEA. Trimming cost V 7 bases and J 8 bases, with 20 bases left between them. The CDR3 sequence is CSGRDNSLGGYTF. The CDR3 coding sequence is TGCAGCGGACGGGACAACTCCCTGGGAGGCTACACCTTC.

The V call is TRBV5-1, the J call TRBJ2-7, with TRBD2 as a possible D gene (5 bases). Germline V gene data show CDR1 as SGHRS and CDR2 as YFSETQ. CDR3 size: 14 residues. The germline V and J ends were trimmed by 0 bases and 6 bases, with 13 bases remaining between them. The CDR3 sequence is CASSLGGESGEQYF. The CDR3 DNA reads TGCGCCAGCAGCTTGGGGGGAGAGAGCGGCGAGCAGTACTTC.

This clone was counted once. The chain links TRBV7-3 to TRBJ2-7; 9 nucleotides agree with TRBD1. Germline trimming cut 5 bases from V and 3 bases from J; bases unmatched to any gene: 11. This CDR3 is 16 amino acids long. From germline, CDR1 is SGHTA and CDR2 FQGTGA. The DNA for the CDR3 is TGTGCCAGCAGCCCCGGGCAGGCGGGACAGGGCTACGAGCAGTACTTC. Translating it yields CASSPGQAGQGYEQYF.

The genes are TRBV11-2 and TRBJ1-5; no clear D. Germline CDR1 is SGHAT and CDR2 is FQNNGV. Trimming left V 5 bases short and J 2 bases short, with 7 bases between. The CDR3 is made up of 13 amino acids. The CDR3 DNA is TGTGCCAGCAGCCCCCAGGGCAATCAGCCCCAGCATTTT. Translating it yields CASSPQGNQPQHF.

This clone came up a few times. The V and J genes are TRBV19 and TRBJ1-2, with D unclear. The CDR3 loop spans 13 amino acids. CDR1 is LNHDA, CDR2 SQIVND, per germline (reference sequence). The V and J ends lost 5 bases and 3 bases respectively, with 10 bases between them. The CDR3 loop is CASSPRNDYGYTF. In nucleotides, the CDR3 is TGTGCCAGTAGTCCCAGGAACGACTATGGCTACACCTTC.

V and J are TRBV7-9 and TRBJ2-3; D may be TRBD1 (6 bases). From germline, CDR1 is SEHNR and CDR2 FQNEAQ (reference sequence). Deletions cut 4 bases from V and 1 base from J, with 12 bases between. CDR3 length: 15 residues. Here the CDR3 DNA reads TGTGCCAGCAGCTCACAGGGTGGAGGCACAGATACGCAGTATTTT. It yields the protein CASSSQGGGTDTQYF.

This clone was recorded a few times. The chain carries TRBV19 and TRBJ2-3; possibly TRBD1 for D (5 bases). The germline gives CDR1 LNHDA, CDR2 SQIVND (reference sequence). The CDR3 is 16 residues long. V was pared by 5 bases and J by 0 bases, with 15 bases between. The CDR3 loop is CASSSPGFLSTDTQYF. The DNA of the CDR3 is TGTGCCAGTAGTTCCCCAGGGTTTTTGAGCACAGATACGCAGTATTTT. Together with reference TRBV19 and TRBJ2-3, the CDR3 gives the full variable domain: DGGITQSPKYLFRKEGQNVTLSCEQNLNHDAMYWYRQDPGQGLRLIYYSQIVNDFQKGDIAEGYSVSREKKESFPLTVTSAQKNPTAFYLCASSSPGFLSTDTQYFGPGTRLTVL.

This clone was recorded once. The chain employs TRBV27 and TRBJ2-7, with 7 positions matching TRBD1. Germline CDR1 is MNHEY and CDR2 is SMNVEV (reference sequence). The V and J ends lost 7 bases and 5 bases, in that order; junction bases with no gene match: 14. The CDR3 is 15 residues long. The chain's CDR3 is CASIPVGAGGDEQYF. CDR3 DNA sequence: TGTGCCAGCATCCCCGTCGGGGCAGGGGGAGACGAGCAGTACTTC.

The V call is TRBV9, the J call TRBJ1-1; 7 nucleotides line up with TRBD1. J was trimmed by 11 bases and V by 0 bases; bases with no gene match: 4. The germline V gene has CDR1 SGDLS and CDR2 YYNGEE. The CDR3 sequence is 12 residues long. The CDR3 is CASSVEGQLAFF. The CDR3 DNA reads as TGTGCCAGCAGCGTAGAGGGACAGCTGGCTTTCTTT.

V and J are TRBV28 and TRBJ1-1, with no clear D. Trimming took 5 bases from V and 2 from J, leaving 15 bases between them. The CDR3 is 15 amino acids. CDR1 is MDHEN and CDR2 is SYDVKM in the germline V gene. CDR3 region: CASSLSQVGNTEAFF. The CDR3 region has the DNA TGTGCCAGCAGTCTCTCTCAAGTCGGTAACACTGAAGCTTTCTTT.

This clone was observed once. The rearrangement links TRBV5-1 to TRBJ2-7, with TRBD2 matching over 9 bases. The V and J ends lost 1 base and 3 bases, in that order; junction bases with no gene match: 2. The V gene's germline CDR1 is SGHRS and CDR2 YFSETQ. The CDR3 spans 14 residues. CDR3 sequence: CASSLTLAGYEQYF. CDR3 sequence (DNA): TGCGCCAGCAGCTTGACACTAGCGGGCTACGAGCAGTACTTC.

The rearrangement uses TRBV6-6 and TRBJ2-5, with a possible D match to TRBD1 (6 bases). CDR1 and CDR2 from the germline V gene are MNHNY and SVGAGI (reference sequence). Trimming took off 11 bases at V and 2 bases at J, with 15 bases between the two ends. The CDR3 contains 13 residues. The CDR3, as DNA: TGTGCCGCCAGGGCAGGGGCTCAAGAGACCCAGTACTTC. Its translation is CAARAGAQETQYF.

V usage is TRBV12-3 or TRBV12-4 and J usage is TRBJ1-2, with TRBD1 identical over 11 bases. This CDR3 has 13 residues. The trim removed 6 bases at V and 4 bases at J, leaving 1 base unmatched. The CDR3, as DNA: TGTGCCAGCAGCGGGACAGGGGGCTATGGCTACACCTTC. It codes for CASSGTGGYGYTF.

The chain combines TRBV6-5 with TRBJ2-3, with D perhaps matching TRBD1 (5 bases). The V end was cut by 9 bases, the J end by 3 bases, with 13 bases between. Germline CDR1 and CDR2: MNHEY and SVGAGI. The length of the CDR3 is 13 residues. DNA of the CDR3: TGTGCCAGTGGAAGTTCAGGGACAGATACGCAGTATTTT. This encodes CASGSSGTDTQYF.

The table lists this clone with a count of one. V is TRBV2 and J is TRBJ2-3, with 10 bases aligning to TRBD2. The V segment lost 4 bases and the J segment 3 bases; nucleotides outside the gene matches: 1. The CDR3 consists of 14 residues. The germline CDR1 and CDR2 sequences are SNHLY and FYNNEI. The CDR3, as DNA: TGTGCCAGCAGTGTACTAGCGGGGACAGATACGCAGTATTTT. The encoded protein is CASSVLAGTDTQYF.

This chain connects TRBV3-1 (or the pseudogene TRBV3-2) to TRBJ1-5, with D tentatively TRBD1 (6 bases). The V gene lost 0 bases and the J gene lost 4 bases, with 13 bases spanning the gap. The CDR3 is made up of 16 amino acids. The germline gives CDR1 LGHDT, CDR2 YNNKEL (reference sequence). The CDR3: CASSQDGGRANQPQHF. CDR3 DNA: TGTGCCAGCAGCCAAGATGGGGGCAGGGCTAATCAGCCCCAGCATTTT.

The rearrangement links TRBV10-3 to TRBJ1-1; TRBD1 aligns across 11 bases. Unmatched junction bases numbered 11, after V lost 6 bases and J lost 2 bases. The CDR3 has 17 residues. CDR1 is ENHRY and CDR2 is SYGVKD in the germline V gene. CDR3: CAISGLGTGGFNTEAFF. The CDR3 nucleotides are TGTGCCATCAGCGGACTCGGGACAGGGGGATTTAACACTGAAGCTTTCTTT.